This T cell receptor beta chain is drawn from a study of T cell clonotyping in hematopoietic cell transplantation. Study summary: Cytoreduction preceded collection of pretransplant recipient samples.

Time point meaning: recipient sample about 28 days before transplant, after cytoreduction. Only in-frame clones appear in the TCRdb table, and some are missing; sequencing was by immunoSEQ multiplex PCR. The sample has some 76,000 clones, about 96% seen once. The sequence derives from a woman between 45 and 65 years old with acute myeloid leukemia. Some clones in this sample may be carry-over from other donors' samples. The sequences come from peripheral blood mononuclear cells, collected before stem cell transplant.

The CDR3 sequence: CASSLSISTANVLTF. In DNA form, the CDR3 reads TGCGCCAGCAGCTTGTCTATAAGTACGGCCAACGTCCTGACTTTC. V gene TRBV5-1 combines with J gene TRBJ2-6; D unresolved. This CDR3 has 15 amino acids. Germline CDR1 reads SGHRS; CDR2 reads YFSETQ. The V gene lost 1 base and the J gene lost 6 bases, with 11 bases spanning the gap.